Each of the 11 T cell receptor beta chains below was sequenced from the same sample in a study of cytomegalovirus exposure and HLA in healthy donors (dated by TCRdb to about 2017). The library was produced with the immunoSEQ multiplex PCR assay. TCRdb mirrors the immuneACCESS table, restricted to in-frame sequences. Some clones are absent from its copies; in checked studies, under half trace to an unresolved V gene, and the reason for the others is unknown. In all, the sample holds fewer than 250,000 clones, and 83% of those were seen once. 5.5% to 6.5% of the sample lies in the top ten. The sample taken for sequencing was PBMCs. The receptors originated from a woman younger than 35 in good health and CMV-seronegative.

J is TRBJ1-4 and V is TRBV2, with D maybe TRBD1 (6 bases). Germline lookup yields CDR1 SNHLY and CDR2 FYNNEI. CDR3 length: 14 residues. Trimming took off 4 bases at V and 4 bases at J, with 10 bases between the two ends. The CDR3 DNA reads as TGTGCCAGCAGTGCGGGGGCCTTTAATGAAAAACTGTTTTTT. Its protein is CASSAGAFNEKLFF. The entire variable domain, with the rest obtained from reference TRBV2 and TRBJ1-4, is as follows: EPEVTQTPSHQVTQMGQEVILRCVPISNHLYFYWYRQILGQKVEFLVSFYNNEISEKSEIFDDQFSVERPDGSNFTLKIRSTKLEDSAMYFCASSAGAFNEKLFFGSGTQLSVL.

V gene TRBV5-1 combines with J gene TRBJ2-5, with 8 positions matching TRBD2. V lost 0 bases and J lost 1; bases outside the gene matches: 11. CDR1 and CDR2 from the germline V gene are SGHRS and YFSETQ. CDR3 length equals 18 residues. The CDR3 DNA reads TGCGCCAGCAGCTTGGGAGGGGCGAGCGGGAGTCGCCAAGAGACCCAGTACTTC. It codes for CASSLGGASGSRQETQYF.

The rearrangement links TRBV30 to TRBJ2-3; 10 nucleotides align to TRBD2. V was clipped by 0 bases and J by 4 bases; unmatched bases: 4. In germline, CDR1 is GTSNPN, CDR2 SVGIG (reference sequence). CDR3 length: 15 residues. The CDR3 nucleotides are TGTGCCTGGAGTGTACCTAGCGGGAGCCCAGATACGCAGTATTTT. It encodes CAWSVPSGSPDTQYF. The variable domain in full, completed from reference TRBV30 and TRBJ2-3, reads SQTIHQWPATLVQPVGSPLSLECTVEGTSNPNLYWYRQAAGRGLQLLFYSVGIGQISSEVPQNLSASRPQDRQFILSSKKLLLSDSGFYLCAWSVPSGSPDTQYFGPGTRLTVL.

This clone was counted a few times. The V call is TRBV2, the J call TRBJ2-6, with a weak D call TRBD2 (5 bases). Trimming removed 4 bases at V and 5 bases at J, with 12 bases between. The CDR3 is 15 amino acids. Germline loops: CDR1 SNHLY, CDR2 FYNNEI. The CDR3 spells CASSGPGSRANVLTF. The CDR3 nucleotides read TGTGCCAGCAGTGGACCGGGGTCGCGGGCCAACGTCCTGACTTTC.

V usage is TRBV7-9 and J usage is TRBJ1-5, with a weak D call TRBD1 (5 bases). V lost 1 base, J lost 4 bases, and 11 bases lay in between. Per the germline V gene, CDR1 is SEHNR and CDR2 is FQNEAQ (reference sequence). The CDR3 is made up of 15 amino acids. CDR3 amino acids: CASSLGDRQNQPQHF. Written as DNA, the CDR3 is TGTGCCAGCAGCTTAGGGGACCGCCAAAATCAGCCCCAGCATTTT.

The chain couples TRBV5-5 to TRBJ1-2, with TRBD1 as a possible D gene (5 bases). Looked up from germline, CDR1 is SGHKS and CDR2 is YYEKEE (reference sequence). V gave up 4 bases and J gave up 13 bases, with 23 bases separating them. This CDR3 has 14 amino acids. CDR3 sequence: CASSLGLTKLAGTF. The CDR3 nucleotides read TGTGCCAGCAGCCTGGGACTGACGAAGCTGGCGGGCACCTTC.

The CDR3 region has the DNA TGTGCCAGCAGCTCGGTTAGCGGGAGTGAGGTCACCGGGGAGCTGTTTTTT. Its translation: CASSSVSGSEVTGELFF. This rearrangement joins TRBV7-2 to TRBJ2-2; 9 positions match TRBD2. Trimming cost V 4 bases and J 4 bases; bases outside gene matches: 10. Looked up from germline, CDR1 is SGHTA and CDR2 is FQGNSA. The CDR3 length is 17 residues.

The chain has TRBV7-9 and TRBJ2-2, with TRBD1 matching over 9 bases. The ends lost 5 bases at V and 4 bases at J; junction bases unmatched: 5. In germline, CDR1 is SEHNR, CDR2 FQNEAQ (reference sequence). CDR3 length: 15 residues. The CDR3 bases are TGTGCCAGCAGCCCACAGGGGGCGGTCACCGGGGAGCTGTTTTTT. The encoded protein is CASSPQGAVTGELFF.

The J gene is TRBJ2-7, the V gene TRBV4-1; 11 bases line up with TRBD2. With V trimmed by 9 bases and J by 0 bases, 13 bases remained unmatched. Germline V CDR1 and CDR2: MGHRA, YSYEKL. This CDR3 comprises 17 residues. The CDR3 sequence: CASRPGLADPSSYEQYF. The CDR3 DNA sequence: TGCGCCAGTCGTCCGGGACTAGCGGATCCGAGCTCCTACGAGCAGTACTTC.

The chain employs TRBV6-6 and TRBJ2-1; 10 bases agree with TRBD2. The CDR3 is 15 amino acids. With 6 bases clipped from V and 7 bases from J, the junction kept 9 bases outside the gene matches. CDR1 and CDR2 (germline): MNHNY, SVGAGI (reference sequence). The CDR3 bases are TGTGCCAGCAGCCAGCTAGCGGGAGTGAGTAATGAGCAGTTCTTC. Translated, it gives CASSQLAGVSNEQFF.

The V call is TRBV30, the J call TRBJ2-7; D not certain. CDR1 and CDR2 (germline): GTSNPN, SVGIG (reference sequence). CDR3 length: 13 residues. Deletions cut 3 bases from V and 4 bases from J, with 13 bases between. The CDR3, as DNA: TGTGCCTGGAGCCCCGTGGACGTTTACGAGCAGTACTTC. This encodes CAWSPVDVYEQYF.